Below, 3 T cell receptor beta chains from the same sample are listed, as sequenced in a study of shared clonotypes between healthy human individuals. Here immunoSEQ multiplex PCR was the method, and the copy in TCRdb shows in-frame clones only, minus some. The sample yields roughly 2.4 million clones, approximately 96% seen once. Sequencing was carried out using naive CD4+ T cells sorted from blood. Subset given: CD45RA+ positively selected. The receptors come from a man aged 18 to 30 in good health.

The V call is TRBV6-4, the J call TRBJ2-3, with a tentative D call TRBD1 (6 bases). The CDR3 loop spans 15 amino acids. The ends were cut back, 3 bases at V and 0 bases at J, with 10 bases in the middle. Germline V CDR1 and CDR2: MRHNA, SNTAGT. CDR3 residues: CASSEFQGSTDTQYF. The DNA for the CDR3 is TGTGCCAGCAGTGAGTTTCAGGGGAGCACAGATACGCAGTATTTT.

The CDR3 DNA reads as TGTGCCAGCAGTCTGGTAGTCACTGAAGCTTTCTTT. It codes for CASSLVVTEAFF. The V gene is TRBV28, the J gene TRBJ1-1; D gene ambiguous. Germline V gene data show CDR1 as MDHEN and CDR2 as SYDVKM. The CDR3 covers 12 residues. Trimming stripped 5 bases from V and 4 bases from J, with 8 bases between.

This chain links TRBV5-6 with TRBJ2-7, with TRBD1 as a possible D gene (6 bases). Germline V lookup: CDR1 SGHDT, CDR2 YYEEEE. The CDR3 runs 13 residues. Deletions cut 9 bases from V and 2 bases from J, with 15 bases between. The CDR3 spells CATNNRVTYEQYF. CDR3 nucleotides: TGTGCCACAAATAACAGGGTGACCTACGAGCAGTACTTC.